The 6 T cell receptor beta chains in this list originate from one sample, sequenced in a study of shared clonotypes between healthy human individuals (TCRdb year 2020). The library was prepared using the immunoSEQ multiplex PCR assay. The clones in this table, taken by TCRdb from immuneACCESS, are in-frame only. Not every clone is retained; where verified, under half of the shortfall comes from an unresolved V gene, and the cause of the rest is unknown. This sample has 2 million to 2.5 million clones in its table, and roughly 92% of those were observed once. Clones ranked in the top ten supply about 0.36% of the sample. What was sequenced was naive CD4+ T cells from PBMCs. The cell subset or site label here, explained by the study, means: CD45RA+ positively selected. The receptors were gathered from a man aged 18 to 29 in good health. Some clones in this sample may be carry-over from other donors' samples.

On this clone: The same CDR3 arises from other DNA sequences in this sample as well. The V gene is TRBV5-1, the J gene TRBJ1-5; the D is unclear. CDR3 length equals 15 residues. Germline V gene sequence: CDR1 SGHRS, CDR2 YFSETQ. Between the trimmed V and J ends, which lost 0 bases and 0 bases, there was a span of 7 bases. CDR3 bases: TGCGCCAGCAGCTTGGTTGGAGGTAGCAATCAGCCCCAGCATTTT. It is translated as CASSLVGGSNQPQHF.

This chain links TRBV19 with TRBJ2-7; 7 bases match TRBD1. This CDR3 is built from 12 residues. The germline CDR1 and CDR2 sequences are LNHDA and SQIVND (reference sequence). Trimming removed 10 bases from V and 2 bases from J; junction bases left unmatched: 5. The CDR3 loop is CATSDRAYEQYF. In DNA form, the CDR3 reads TGTGCCACCAGCGACAGGGCCTACGAGCAGTACTTC.

J is TRBJ1-2 and V is TRBV6-6; D not resolved. V lost 0 bases, J lost 4 bases, and 9 bases lay in between. Germline CDR1 MNHNY, CDR2 SVGAGI (reference sequence). The CDR3 consists of 14 residues. Here the CDR3 reads CASSYSYQSYGYTF. CDR3 sequence (DNA): TGTGCCAGCAGTTACTCGTATCAGTCCTATGGCTACACCTTC.

This clone is a singleton in its sample. The chain carries TRBV2 and TRBJ1-5; TRBD1 might be the D (5 bases). V gave up 0 bases and J gave up 1 base, with 13 bases separating them. Per the germline V gene, CDR1 is SNHLY and CDR2 is FYNNEI. CDR3 length: 17 amino acids. The CDR3 loop reads CASSEARGGGSNQPQHF. In DNA form, the CDR3 reads TGTGCCAGCAGTGAAGCGCGGGGCGGCGGCAGCAATCAGCCCCAGCATTTT.

The chain has TRBV28 and TRBJ2-3; a possible D gene is TRBD1 (6 bases). Trimming pared 1 base from V and 4 bases from J, leaving 12 bases between. CDR1 MDHEN and CDR2 SYDVKM come from the germline V gene. CDR3 length: 15 amino acids. The CDR3 spells CASSLSRGRPDTQYF. In DNA, the CDR3 is TGTGCCAGCAGTTTATCCAGGGGTAGGCCAGATACGCAGTATTTT.

V and J are TRBV6-1 and TRBJ2-7; 8 positions match TRBD1. V was pared by 8 bases and J by 3 bases, with 3 bases of the junction left unmatched. This CDR3 spans 12 amino acids. Germline lookup yields CDR1 MNHNS and CDR2 SASEGT. The CDR3 spells CASRDRSYEQYF. The CDR3 nucleotides read TGTGCCAGCCGGGACAGGAGCTACGAGCAGTACTTC.